This T cell receptor (beta chain) was observed in a study of cytomegalovirus exposure and HLA in healthy donors. Study details: A prior study identified roughly 110 million unique TCR beta sequences from roughly 170 million T cells. Of around 400 genotyped donors, roughly 81% grouped in the Caucasian-associated ancestry cluster. Drawn from HLA-typed donors, roughly 87 million unique TCRs were held in an early data release.

In germline, CDR1 is SGDLS, CDR2 YYNGEE. This CDR3 has 15 residues. The trim removed 0 bases at V and 4 bases at J, leaving 6 bases unmatched. 60 Vbeta and 13 Jbeta primers were used in PCR. The protocol was immunoSEQ multiplex PCR, while the TCRdb copy is restricted to in-frame clones and leaves out a portion. Among around 130,000 clones listed, more than 80% were seen once. Each donor was healthy, and each was a bone marrow donor. This TCR was recovered from a woman between 40 and 55 years old in good health and CMV-seropositive. The material sequenced was PBMCs. This chain links TRBV9 with TRBJ1-2; 7 bases are shared with TRBD1. The CDR3 bases are TGTGCCAGCAGCGTAGGCGGAGGGGGCGCCTATGGCTACACCTTC. It yields the protein CASSVGGGGAYGYTF. Complete variable domain (other parts from reference TRBV9 and TRBJ1-2): DSGVTQTPKHLITATGQRVTLRCSPRSGDLSVYWYQQSLDQGLQFLIQYYNGEERAKGNILERFSAQQFPDLHSELNLSSLELGDSALYFCASSVGGGGAYGYTFGSGTRLTVV.